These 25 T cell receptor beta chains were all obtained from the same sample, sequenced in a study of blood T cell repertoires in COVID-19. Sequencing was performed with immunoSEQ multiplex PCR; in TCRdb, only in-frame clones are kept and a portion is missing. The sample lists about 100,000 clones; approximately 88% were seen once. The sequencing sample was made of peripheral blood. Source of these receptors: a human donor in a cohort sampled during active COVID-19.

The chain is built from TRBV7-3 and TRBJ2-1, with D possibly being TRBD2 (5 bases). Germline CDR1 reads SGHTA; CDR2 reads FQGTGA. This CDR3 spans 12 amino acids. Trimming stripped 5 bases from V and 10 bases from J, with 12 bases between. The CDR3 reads CASSTELGEQFF. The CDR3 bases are TGTGCCAGCAGCACGGAACTAGGGGAGCAGTTCTTC.

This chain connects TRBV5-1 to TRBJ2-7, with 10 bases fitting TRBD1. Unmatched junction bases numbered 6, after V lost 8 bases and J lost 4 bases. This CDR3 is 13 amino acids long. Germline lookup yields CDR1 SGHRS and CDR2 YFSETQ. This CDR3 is CASNPGQGYEQYF. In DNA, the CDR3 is TGCGCCAGTAACCCGGGACAGGGGTACGAGCAGTACTTC.

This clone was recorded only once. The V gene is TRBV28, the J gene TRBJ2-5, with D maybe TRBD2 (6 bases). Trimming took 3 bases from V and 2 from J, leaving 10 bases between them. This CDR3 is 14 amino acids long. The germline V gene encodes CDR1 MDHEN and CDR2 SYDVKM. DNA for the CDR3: TGTGCCAGCAGTTTTCGGGGGTGGCAAGAGACCCAGTACTTC. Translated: CASSFRGWQETQYF.

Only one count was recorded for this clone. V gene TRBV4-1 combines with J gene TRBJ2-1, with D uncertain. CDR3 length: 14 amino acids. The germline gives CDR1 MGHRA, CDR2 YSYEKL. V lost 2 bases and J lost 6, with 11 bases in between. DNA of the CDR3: TGCGCCAGCAGCCAACCCCTAAGCTTCAATGAGCAGTTCTTC. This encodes CASSQPLSFNEQFF.

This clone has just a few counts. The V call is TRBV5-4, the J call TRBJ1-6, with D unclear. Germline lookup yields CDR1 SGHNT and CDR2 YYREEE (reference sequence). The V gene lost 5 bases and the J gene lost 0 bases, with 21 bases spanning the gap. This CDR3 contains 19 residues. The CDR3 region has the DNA TGTGCCAGCAGTGACGCGGCCGGAAATCCGAGCTCCTATAATTCACCCCTCCACTTT. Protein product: CASSDAAGNPSSYNSPLHF.

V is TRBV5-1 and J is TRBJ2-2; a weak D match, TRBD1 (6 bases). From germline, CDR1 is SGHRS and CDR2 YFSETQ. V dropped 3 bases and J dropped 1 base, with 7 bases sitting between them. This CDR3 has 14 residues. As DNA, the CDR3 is TGCGCCAGCAGCTCGGGACAGAACACCGGGGAGCTGTTTTTT. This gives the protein CASSSGQNTGELFF.

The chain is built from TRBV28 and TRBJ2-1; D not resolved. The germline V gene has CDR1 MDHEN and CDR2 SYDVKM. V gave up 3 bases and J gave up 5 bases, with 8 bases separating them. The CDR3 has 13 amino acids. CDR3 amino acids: CASSLARDNEQFF. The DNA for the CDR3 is TGTGCCAGCAGTTTGGCTAGAGACAATGAGCAGTTCTTC.

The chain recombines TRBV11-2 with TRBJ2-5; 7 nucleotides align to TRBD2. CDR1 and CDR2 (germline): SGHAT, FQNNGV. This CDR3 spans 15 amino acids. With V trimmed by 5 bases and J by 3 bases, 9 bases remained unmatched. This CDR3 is CASSRHSGVKETQYF. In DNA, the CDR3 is TGTGCCAGCAGCCGCCACAGCGGGGTTAAAGAGACCCAGTACTTC.

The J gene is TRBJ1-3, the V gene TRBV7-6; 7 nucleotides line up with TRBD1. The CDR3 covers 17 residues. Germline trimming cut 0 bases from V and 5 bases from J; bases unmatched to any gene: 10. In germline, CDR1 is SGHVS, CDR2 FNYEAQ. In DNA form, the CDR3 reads TGTGCCAGCAGCTTAGCGTCAGGAACAGGGGATAGAAACACCATATATTTT. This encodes CASSLASGTGDRNTIYF.

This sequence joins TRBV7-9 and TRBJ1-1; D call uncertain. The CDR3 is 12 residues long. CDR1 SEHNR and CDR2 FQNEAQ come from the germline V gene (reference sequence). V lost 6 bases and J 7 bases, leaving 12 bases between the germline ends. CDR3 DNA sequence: TGTGCCAGCAGGGGGTGGACTGTTGAAGCTTTCTTT. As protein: CASRGWTVEAFF.

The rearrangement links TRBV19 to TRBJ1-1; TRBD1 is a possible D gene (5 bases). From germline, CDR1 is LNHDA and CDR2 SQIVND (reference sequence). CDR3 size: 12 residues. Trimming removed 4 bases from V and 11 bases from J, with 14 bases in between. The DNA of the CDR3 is TGTGCCAGTAGTAAACAAACGGGGGAGGCTTTCTTT. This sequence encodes CASSKQTGEAFF.

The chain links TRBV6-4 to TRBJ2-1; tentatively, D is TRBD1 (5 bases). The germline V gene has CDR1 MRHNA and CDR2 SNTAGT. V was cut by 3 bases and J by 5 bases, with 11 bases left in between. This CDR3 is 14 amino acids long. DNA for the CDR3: TGTGCCAGCAGTGAAGGGGCCGAAAACAATGAGCAGTTCTTC. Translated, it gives CASSEGAENNEQFF.

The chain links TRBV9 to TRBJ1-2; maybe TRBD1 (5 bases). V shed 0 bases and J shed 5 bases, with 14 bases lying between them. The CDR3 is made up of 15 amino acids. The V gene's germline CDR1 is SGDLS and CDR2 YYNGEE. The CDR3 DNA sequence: TGTGCCAGCAGCGTAGCTGGCGGGGCGGATTATGGCTACACCTTC. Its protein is CASSVAGGADYGYTF.

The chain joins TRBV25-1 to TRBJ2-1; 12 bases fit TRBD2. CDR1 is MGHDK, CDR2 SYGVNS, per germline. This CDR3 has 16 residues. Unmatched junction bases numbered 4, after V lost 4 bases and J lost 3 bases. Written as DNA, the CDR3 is TGTGCCAGCAGTGCCCTGACTAGCGGGAGCTACAATGAGCAGTTCTTC. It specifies CASSALTSGSYNEQFF.

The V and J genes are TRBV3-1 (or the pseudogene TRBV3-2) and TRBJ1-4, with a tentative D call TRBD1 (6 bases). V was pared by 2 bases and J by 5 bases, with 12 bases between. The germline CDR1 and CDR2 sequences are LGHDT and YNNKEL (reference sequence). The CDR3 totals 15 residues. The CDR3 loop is CASSQSDSLNEKLFF. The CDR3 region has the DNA TGTGCCAGCAGCCAATCGGACAGTCTCAATGAAAAACTGTTTTTT.

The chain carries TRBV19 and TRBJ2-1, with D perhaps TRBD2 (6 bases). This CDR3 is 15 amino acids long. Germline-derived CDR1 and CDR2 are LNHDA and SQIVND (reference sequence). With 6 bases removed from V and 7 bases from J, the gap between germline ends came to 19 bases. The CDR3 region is CASRDDPSAGNEQFF. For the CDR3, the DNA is TGTGCCAGTAGGGACGACCCGAGTGCGGGGAATGAGCAGTTCTTC. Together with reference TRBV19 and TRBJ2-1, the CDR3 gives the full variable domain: DGGITQSPKYLFRKEGQNVTLSCEQNLNHDAMYWYRQDPGQGLRLIYYSQIVNDFQKGDIAEGYSVSREKKESFPLTVTSAQKNPTAFYLCASRDDPSAGNEQFFGPGTRLTVL.

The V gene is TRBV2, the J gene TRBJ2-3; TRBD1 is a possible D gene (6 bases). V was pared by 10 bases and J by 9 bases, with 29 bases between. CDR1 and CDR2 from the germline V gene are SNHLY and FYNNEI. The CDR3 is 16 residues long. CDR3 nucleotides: TGTGCCACCTCTCCCTCCTCAGGGGCCAAAGTGAGCACGCAGTATTTT. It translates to CATSPSSGAKVSTQYF.

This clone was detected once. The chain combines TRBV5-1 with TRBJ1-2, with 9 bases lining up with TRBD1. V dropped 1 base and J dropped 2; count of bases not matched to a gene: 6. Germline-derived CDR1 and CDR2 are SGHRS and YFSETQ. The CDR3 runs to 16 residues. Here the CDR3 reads CASSLIGTGQNYGYTF. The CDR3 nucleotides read TGCGCCAGCAGCTTGATTGGGACAGGGCAGAACTATGGCTACACCTTC.

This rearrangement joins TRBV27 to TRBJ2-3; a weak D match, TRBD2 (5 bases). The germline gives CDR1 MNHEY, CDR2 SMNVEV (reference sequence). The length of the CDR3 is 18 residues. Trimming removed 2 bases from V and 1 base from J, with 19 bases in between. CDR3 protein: CASSLEGSSPEGTDTQYF. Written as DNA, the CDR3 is TGTGCCAGCAGTTTAGAGGGCTCCTCCCCCGAGGGCACAGATACGCAGTATTTT.

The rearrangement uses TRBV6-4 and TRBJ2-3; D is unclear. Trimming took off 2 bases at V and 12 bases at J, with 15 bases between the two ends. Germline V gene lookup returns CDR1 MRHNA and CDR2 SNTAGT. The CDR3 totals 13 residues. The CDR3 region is CASSDAVQAQQYF. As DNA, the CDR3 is TGTGCCAGCAGTGACGCGGTTCAAGCGCAACAGTATTTT.

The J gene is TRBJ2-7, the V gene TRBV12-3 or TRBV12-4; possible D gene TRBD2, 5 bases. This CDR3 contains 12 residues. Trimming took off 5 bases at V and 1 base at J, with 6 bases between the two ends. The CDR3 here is CASSRGSYEQYF. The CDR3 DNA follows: TGTGCCAGCAGTCGGGGATCCTACGAGCAGTACTTC.

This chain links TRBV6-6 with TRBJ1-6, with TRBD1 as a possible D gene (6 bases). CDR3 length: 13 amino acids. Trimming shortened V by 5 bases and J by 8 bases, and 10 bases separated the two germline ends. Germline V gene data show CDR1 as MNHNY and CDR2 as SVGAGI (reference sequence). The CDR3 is CASSNRQDSPLHF. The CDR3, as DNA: TGTGCCAGCAGTAATAGACAGGATTCACCCCTCCACTTT.

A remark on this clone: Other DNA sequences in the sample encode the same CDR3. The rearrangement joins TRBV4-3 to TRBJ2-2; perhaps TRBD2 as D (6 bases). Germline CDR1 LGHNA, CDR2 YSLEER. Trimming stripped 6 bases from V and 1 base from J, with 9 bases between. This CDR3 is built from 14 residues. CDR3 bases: TGCGCCAGCAGACCAGCGGGGAACACCGGGGAGCTGTTTTTT. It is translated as CASRPAGNTGELFF.

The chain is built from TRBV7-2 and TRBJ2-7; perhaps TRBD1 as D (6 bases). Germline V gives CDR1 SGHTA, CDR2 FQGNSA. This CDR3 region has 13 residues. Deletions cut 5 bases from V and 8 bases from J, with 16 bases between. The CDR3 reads CASSPQGTVQQYF. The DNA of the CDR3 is TGTGCCAGCAGCCCACAGGGTACGGTCCAGCAGTACTTC. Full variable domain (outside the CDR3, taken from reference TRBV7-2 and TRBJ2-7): GAGVSQSPSNKVTEKGKDVELRCDPISGHTALYWYRQSLGQGLEFLIYFQGNSAPDKSGLPSDRFSAERTGGSVSTLTIQRTQQEDSAVYLCASSPQGTVQQYFGPGTRLTVT.

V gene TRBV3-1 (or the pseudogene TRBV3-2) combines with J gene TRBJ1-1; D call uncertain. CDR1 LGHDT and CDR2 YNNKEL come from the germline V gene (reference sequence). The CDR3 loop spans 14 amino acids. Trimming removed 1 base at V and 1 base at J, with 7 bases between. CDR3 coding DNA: TGTGCCAGCAGCCAAGCCGCCGGGAACACTGAAGCTTTCTTT. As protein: CASSQAAGNTEAFF.